This T cell receptor beta chain is from a study of regulatory dendritic cells for organ transplantation. Note on this clone: The antigen is not known.

Memory T cells were CD45RO+, naive were CD45RA+, sorted by FACS. Study-wide results and limits: Memory T cells were less diverse than naive, with memory CD8+ most oligoclonal.

The CDR3 is 14 residues long. Trimming removed 5 bases from V and 5 bases from J, with 15 bases in between. Germline CDR1 reads MNHNS; CDR2 reads SASEGT. TCRdb's copy holds only in-frame clones and misses some; the assay was immunoSEQ multiplex PCR. Found here are under 40,000 clones, 90% to 95% of them singletons; the top ten hold over 0.095%. The clonotype was recovered from a human donor in good health. The gene calls are TRBV6-1 and TRBJ2-5; the D is unclear. Input material: naive CD8+ T cells from blood. Subset in this sample: CD45RA+ naive T cells. CDR3 coding DNA: TGTGCCAGCAGTTTCTTAGTGGGTGGGGAGACCCAGTACTTC. Encoded protein: CASSFLVGGETQYF.